This T cell receptor beta chain was profiled in a study of control samples from healthy donors and cancer patients. The table came from immunoSEQ multiplex PCR; TCRdb's copy has only in-frame clones and leaves some out. In the table there are about 170,000 clones, 75% to 95% of which are singletons. Per germline, CDR1 KGHDR and CDR2 SFDVKD. The CDR3 consists of 14 residues. V trimming: 3 bases; J trimming: 4 bases; junction bases outside the gene matches: 4. V is TRBV24-1 and J is TRBJ2-7; 8 bases align to TRBD1. The receptor's source is a woman between 25 and 40 years old in good health. Sequenced sample: blood. The CDR3 sequence is CATSDGQGAYEQYF. CDR3 DNA sequence: TGTGCCACCAGTGATGGGCAGGGGGCGTACGAGCAGTACTTC.